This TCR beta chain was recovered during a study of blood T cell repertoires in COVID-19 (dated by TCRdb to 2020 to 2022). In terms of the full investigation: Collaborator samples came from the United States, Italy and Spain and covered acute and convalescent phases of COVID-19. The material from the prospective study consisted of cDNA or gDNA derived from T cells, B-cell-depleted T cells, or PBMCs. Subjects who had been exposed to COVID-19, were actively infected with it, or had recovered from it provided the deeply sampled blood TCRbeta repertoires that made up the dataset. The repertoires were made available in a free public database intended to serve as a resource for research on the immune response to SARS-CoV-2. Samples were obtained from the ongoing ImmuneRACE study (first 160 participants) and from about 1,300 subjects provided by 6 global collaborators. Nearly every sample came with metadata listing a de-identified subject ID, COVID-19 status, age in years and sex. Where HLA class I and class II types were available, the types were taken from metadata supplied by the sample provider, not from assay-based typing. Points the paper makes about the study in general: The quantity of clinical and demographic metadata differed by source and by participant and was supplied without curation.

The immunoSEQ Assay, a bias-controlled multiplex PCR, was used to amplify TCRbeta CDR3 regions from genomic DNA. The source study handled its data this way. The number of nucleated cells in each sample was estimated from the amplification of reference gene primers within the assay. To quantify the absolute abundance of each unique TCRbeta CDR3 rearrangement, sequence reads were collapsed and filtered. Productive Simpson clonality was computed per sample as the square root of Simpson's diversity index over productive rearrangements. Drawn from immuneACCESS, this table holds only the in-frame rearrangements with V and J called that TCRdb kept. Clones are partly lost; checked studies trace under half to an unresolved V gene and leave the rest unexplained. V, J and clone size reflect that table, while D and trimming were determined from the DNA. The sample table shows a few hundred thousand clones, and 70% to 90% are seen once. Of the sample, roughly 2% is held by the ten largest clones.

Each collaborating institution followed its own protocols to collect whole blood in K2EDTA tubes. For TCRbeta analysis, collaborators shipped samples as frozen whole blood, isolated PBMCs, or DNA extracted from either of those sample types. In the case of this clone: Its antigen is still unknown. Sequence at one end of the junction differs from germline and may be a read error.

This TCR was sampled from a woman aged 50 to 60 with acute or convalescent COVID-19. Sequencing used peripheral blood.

The CDR3 region: CASSLTGGGSPLHF. The DNA sequence reads TGTGCCAGCAGCCTAACAGGGGGTGGATCACCCCTCCACTTT. This chain joins TRBV7-3 to TRBJ1-6; 8 of the junction bases match TRBD1. The CDR3 contains 14 residues, cysteine and phenylalanine counted. The entry retains the CDR3 DNA only, 42 bases that are in frame from base 1. From the germline V gene, CDR1 is SGHTA and CDR2 is FQGTGA.